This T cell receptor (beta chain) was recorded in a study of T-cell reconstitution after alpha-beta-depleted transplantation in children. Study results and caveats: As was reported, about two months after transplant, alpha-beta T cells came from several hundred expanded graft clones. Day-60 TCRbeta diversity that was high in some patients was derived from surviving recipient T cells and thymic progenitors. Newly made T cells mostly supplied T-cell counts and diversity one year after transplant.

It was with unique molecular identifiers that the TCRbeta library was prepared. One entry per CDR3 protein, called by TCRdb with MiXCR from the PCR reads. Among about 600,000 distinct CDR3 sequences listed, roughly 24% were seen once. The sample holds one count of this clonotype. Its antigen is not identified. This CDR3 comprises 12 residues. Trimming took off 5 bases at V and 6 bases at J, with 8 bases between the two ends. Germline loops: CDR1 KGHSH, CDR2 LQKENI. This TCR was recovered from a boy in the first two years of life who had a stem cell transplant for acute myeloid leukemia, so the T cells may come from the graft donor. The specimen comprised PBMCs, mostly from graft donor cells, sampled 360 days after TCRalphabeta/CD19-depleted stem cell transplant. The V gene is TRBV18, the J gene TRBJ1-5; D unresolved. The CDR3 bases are TGTGCCAGCTCAGGGTATGGTCAGCCCCAGCATTTT. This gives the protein CASSGYGQPQHF. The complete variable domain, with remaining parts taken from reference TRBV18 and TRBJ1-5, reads NAGVMQNPRHLVRRRGQEARLRCSPMKGHSHVYWYRQLPEEGLKFMVYLQKENIIDESGMPKERFSAEFPKEGPSILRIQQVVRGDSAAYFCASSGYGQPQHFGDGTRLSIL.